Included here is one T cell receptor beta chain sequence, with context. Its antigen is unidentified. Trimming stripped 1 base from V and 7 bases from J, with 16 bases between. The CDR3 extends over 16 amino acids. CDR1 MGHDK and CDR2 SYGVNS come from the germline V gene. The sample belongs to a study of cytotoxic CD8 clonotypes in ibrutinib-treated CLL. Notes on the study in general: T-cell clonality at baseline went above that of age-matched healthy donors and rose and fell with circulating CD8+ T-cell counts. Increased clonality at ibrutinib response gave way to a return toward baseline at progression.

This table comes from immunoSEQ multiplex PCR, and its TCRdb copy is limited to in-frame clones, with some not included. The sample records 300,000 to 350,000 clones, about 80% being singletons. The clonotype comes from a human donor with chronic lymphocytic leukemia. The chain is built from TRBV25-1 and TRBJ1-4; D gene ambiguous. Here the sequenced sample was PBMCs, taken before ibrutinib treatment. The DNA for the CDR3 is TGTGCCAGCAGTGAATGGTCCGGAGCCGGAGGTGAAAAACTGTTTTTT. This translates into CASSEWSGAGGEKLFF.